Listed below are T cell receptor beta chains from one sample, sequenced in a study of cytomegalovirus exposure and HLA in healthy donors. Assay: immunoSEQ multiplex PCR; the TCRdb copy retains only in-frame clones and omits some. Here the sample spans roughly 80,000 clones, more than 75% being singletons. What was sequenced was PBMCs. The origin of the receptors is a man in his forties in good health and CMV-seronegative. Each CDR3 is given with its conserved first and last residue. The D gene is left open where the match is weak. Only part of the rows carry a size: once, few, many, or a class if the clone is expanded.

CDR3aa,CDR3nt,v_gene,abundance,j_gene,d_gene
CASSPHESFKQYF,TGTGCCAGTAGTCCCCACGAGAGCTTCAAGCAGTACTTC,TRBV19,-,TRBJ2-7,-
CASSEVPHMNTEAFF,TGTGCCAGCAGTGAAGTCCCTCACATGAACACTGAAGCTTTCTTT,TRBV6-1,few,TRBJ1-1,-
CASRLRGAYSGNTIYF,TGTGCCAGTAGGCTAAGGGGCGCTTACTCTGGAAACACCATATATTTT,TRBV19,-,TRBJ1-3,-
CASSLPQDKKLFF,TGTGCCAGCAGCCTCCCGCAGGACAAAAAACTGTTTTTT,TRBV6-5,-,TRBJ1-4,-
CATAAPEIYEQYF,TGTGCCACCGCGGCGCCTGAGATCTACGAGCAGTACTTC,TRBV19,-,TRBJ2-7,-
CASSLTQGRNSPLHF,TGTGCCAGCAGCTTAACACAGGGAAGGAATTCACCCCTCCACTTT,TRBV7-2,-,TRBJ1-6,-
CASIGTGDYGYTF,TGTGCCAGCATTGGGACAGGGGACTATGGCTACACCTTC,TRBV6-6,-,TRBJ1-2,TRBD1
CASSLRREQAKNIQYF,TGTGCCAGCAGCTTGAGGCGGGAACAGGCCAAAAACATTCAGTACTTC,TRBV5-6,-,TRBJ2-4,-
CASSPPGGRANVLTF,TGTGCCAGCTCACCACCGGGGGGTCGAGCCAACGTCCTGACTTTC,TRBV18,-,TRBJ2-6,-
CASQQNQADTQYF,TGCGCCAGCCAACAAAACCAGGCAGATACGCAGTATTTT,TRBV5-1,-,TRBJ2-3,-
CASSLRSRQGKTYEQYF,TGTGCCAGCAGCTTACGCTCTCGACAGGGAAAAACCTACGAGCAGTACTTC,TRBV7-2,-,TRBJ2-7,TRBD1
CASTLAGGGNQPQHF,TGTGCCAGTACTCTAGCGGGGGGGGGCAATCAGCCCCAGCATTTT,TRBV19,once,TRBJ1-5,-
CASSQVNGDTQYF,TGTGCCAGCAGCCAAGTCAACGGAGATACGCAGTATTTT,TRBV4-2,-,TRBJ2-3,-
CASSPKQGGPYEQYF,TGTGCCAGCTCACCGAAACAGGGCGGTCCCTACGAGCAGTACTTC,TRBV18,medium-sized,TRBJ2-7,-
CASSSSGFLNTEAFF,TGTGCCAGCAGCTCGTCAGGTTTCCTGAACACTGAAGCTTTCTTT,TRBV13,-,TRBJ1-1,-